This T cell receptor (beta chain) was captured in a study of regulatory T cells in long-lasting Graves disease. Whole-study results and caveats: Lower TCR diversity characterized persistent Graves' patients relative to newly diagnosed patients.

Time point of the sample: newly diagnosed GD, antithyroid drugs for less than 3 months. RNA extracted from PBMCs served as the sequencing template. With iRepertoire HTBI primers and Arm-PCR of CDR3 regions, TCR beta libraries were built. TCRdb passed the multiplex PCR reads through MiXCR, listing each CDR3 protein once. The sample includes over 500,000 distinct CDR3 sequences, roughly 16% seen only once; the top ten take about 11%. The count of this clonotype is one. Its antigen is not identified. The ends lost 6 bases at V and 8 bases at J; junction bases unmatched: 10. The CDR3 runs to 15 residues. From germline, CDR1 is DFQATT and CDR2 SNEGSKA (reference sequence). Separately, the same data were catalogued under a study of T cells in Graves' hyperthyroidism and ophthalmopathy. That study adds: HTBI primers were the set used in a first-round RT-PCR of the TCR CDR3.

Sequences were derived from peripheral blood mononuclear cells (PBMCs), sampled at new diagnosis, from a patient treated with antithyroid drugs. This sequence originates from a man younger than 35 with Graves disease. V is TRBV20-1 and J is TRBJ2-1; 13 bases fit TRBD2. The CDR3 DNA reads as TGCAGTGCCCCTGGAGGACTAGCGGGAGAATATGAGCAGTTCTTC. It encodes CSAPGGLAGEYEQFF.